This T cell receptor beta chain originates from a study of T cell responses to AZD1222 COVID-19 vaccine. Overall study results and limits: Researchers report vaccine-associated CD4 TCRs spanning spike, with dominance at 160-218 and 743-854. Seropositive at baseline were only five or six AZD1222 recipients. Spike-specific TCR depth and breadth grew after two AZD1222 doses.

Using immunoSEQ multiplex PCR, the repertoire was profiled, and TCRdb retains in-frame clones only, with some absent. The sample contains 150,000 to 250,000 clones, 80% to 95% of which appear only once. Note on this clone: The target antigen is unknown.

CDR3 length: 16 residues. V was pared by 5 bases and J by 3 bases, with 19 bases between. The germline CDR1 and CDR2 sequences are MDHEN and SYDVKM. The chain couples TRBV28 to TRBJ1-2, with D possibly being TRBD1 (6 bases). The receptor was isolated from an adult who received the AZD1222 COVID-19 vaccine. Source: peripheral blood, taken 28 days after the second AZD1222 dose. CDR3 in DNA: TGTGCCAGCAGTCTCCCCAGGGGCCATAGGGACTATGGCTACACCTTC. This gives the protein CASSLPRGHRDYGYTF.